This T cell receptor (beta chain) is drawn from a study of a mutant IDH1 vaccine in newly diagnosed glioma. Study information: Vaccination started 4-6 weeks after radiotherapy alone, or with temozolomide cycles. Treated patients showed a male proportion of approximately 62%, a female proportion of around 40%, and a mean age of around 39 years. Patients got radiotherapy, temozolomide, or both beforehand, and most got both.

Time point in this sample: week 11, during vaccination. In every dose of vaccine, 300 ug of mutant IDH1 20-mer peptide was given alongside topical imiquimod. With regard to this clone: Its target is not known.

The length of the CDR3 is 15 residues. The V gene end was trimmed by 4 bases and the J gene end by 0 bases; junction bases not matched to a gene: 5. CDR1 and CDR2 from the germline V gene are SGHVS and FNYEAQ. Measured with immunoSEQ multiplex PCR; TCRdb has only the in-frame clones, and not every one. This table holds tens of thousands of clones, approximately 70% found once. The V call is TRBV7-6, the J call TRBJ2-5; TRBD2 agrees at 7 bases. The source was peripheral blood mononuclear cells (PBMCs), collected from a glioma patient whose treatment included an IDH1 peptide vaccine. This clonotype was sampled from a young man with glioma. Some clones in this sample may be carry-over from other donors' samples. The CDR3 region has the DNA TGTGCCAGCAGCTCCGGGACTACCTACCAAGAGACCCAGTACTTC. Protein sequence: CASSSGTTYQETQYF.